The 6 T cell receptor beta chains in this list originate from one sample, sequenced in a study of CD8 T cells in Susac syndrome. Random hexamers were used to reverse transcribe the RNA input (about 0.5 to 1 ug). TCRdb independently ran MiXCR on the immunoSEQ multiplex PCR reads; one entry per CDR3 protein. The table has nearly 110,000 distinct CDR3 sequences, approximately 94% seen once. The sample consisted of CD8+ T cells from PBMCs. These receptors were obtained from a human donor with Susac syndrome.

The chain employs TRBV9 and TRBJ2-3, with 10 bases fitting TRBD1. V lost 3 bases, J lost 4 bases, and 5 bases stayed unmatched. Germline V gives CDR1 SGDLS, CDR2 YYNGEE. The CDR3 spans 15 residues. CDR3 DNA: TGTGCCAGCAGCGACGGACAGGGGGAAGCAGATACGCAGTATTTT. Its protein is CASSDGQGEADTQYF. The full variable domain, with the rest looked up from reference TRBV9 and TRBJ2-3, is DSGVTQTPKHLITATGQRVTLRCSPRSGDLSVYWYQQSLDQGLQFLIQYYNGEERAKGNILERFSAQQFPDLHSELNLSSLELGDSALYFCASSDGQGEADTQYFGPGTRLTVL.

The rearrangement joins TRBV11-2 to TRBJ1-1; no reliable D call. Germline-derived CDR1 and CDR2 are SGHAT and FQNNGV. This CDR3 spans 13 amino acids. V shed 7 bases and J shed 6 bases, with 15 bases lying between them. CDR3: CASTTWSMAEAFF. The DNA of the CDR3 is TGTGCCAGCACCACGTGGTCGATGGCTGAAGCTTTCTTT. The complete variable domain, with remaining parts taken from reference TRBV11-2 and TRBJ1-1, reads EAGVAQSPRYKIIEKRQSVAFWCNPISGHATLYWYQQILGQGPKLLIQFQNNGVVDDSQLPKDRFSAERLKGVDSTLKIQPAKLEDSAVYLCASTTWSMAEAFFGQGTRLTVV.

The CDR3 sequence is CASRGLAGTDTFTDTQYF. In nucleotides, the CDR3 is TGCGCCAGCAGAGGACTAGCGGGGACCGACACCTTCACAGATACGCAGTATTTT. The rearrangement links TRBV10-2 to TRBJ2-3, with 12 bases fitting TRBD2. The length of the CDR3 is 18 residues. CDR1 is WSHSY and CDR2 is SAAADI in the germline V gene. The trim removed 6 bases at V and 2 bases at J, leaving 12 bases unmatched.

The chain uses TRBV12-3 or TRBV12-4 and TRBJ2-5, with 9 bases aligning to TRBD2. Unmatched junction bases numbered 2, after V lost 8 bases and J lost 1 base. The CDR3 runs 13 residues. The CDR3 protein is CASETSGQETQYF. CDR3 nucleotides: TGTGCCAGCGAGACTAGCGGCCAAGAGACCCAGTACTTC.

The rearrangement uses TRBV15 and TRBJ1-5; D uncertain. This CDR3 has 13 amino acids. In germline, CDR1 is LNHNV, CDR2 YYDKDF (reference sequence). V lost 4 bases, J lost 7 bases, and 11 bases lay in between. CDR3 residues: CATSIDRAQPQHF. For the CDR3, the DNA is TGTGCCACCAGCATTGACCGGGCCCAGCCCCAGCATTTT.

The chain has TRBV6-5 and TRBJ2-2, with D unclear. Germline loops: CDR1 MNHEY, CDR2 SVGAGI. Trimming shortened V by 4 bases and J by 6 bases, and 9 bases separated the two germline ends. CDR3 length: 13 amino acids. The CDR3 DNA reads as TGTGCCAGCAGTTCCACGGAATCCGGGGAGCTGTTTTTT. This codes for CASSSTESGELFF.